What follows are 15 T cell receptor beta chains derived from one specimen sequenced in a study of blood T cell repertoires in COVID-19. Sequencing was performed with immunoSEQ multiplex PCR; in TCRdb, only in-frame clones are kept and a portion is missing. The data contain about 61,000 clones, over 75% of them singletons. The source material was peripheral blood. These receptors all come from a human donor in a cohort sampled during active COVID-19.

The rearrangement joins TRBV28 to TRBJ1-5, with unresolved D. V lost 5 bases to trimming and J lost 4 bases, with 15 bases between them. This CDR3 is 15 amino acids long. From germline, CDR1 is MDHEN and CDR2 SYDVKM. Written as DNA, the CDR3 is TGTGCCAGCAGTCTCCGGATAGACGGGAATCAGCCCCAGCATTTT. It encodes CASSLRIDGNQPQHF.

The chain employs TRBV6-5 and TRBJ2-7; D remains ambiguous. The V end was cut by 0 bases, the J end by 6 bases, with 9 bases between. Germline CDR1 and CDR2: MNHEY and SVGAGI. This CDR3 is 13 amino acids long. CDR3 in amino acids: CASSYSISGEQYF. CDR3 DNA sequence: TGTGCCAGCAGTTACTCCATTTCGGGCGAGCAGTACTTC.

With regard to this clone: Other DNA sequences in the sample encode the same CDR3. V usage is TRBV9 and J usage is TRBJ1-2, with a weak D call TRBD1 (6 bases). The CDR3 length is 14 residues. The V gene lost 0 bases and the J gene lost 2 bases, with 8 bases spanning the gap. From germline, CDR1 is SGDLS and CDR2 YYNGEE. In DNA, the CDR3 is TGTGCCAGCAGCGTAGGAGGGGGAAACTATGGCTACACCTTC. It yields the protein CASSVGGGNYGYTF.

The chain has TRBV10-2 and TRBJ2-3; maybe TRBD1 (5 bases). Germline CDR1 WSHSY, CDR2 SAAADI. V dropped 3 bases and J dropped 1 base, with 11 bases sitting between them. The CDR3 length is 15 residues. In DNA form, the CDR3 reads TGCGCCAGCAGTGAATGGAGCAGGGGCACAGATACGCAGTATTTT. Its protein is CASSEWSRGTDTQYF.

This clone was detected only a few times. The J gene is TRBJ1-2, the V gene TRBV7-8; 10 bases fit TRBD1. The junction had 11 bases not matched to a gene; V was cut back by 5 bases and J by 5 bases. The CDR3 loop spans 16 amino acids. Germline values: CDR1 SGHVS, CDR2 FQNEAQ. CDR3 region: CASSVTIGTGVYGYTF. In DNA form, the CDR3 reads TGTGCCAGCAGCGTGACAATCGGGACAGGGGTATATGGCTACACCTTC.

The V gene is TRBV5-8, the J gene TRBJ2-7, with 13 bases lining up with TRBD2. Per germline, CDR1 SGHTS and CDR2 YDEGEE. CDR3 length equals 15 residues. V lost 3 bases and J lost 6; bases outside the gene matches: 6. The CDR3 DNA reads TGTGCCAGCAGCTCCTACGGACTAGCGGGGGTCGAGCAGTACTTC. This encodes CASSSYGLAGVEQYF. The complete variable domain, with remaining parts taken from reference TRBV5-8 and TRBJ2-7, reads EAGVTQSPTHLIKTRGQQATLRCSPISGHTSVYWYQQALGLGLQFLLWYDEGEERNRGNFPPRFSGRQFPNYSSELNVNALELEDSALYLCASSSYGLAGVEQYFGPGTRLTVT.

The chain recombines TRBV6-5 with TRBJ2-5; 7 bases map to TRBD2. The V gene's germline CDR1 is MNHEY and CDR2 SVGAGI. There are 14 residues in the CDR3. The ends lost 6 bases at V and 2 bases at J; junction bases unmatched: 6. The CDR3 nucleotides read TGTGCCAGCAGGAGACTAGCACAACAAGAGACCCAGTACTTC. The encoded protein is CASRRLAQQETQYF.

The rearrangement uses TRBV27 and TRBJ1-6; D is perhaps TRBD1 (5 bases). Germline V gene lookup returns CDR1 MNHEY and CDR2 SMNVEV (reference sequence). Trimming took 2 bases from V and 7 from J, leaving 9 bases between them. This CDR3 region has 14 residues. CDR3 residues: CASSLTGGNSPLHF. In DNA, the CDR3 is TGTGCCAGCAGTTTAACGGGGGGGAATTCACCCCTCCACTTT.

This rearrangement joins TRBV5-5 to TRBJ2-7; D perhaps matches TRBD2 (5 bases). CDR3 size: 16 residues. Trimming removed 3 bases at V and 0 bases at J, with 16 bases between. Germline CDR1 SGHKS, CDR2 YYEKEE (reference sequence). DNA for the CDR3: TGTGCCAGCAGCTCAAATACCCGAGCGGCCTCCTACGAGCAGTACTTC. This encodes CASSSNTRAASYEQYF. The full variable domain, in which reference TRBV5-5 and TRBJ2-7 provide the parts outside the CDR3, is DAGVTQSPTHLIKTRGQQVTLRCSPISGHKSVSWYQQVLGQGPQFIFQYYEKEERGRGNFPDRFSARQFPNYSSELNVNALLLGDSALYLCASSSNTRAASYEQYFGPGTRLTVT.

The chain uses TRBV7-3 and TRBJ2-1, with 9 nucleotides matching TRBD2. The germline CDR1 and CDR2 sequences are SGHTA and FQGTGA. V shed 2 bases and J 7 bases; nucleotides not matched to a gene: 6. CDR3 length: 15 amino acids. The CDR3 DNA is TGTGCCAGCAGCTTAGGCGGGGGGGCCCCGAATGAGCAGTTCTTC. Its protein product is CASSLGGGAPNEQFF.

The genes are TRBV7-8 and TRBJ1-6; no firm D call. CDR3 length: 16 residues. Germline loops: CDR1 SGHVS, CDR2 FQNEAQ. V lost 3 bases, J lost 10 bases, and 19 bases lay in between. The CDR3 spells CASSFQPAGNESPLHF. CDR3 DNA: TGTGCCAGCAGCTTCCAACCCGCCGGGAATGAATCACCCCTCCACTTT.

DNA for the CDR3: TGTGCCAGCCTCCGGGACAGAGAAGAGACCCAGTACTTC. This encodes CASLRDREETQYF. This chain uses TRBV5-4 with TRBJ2-5; 7 bases are a match to TRBD1. Germline V gene sequence: CDR1 SGHNT, CDR2 YYREEE (reference sequence). The length of the CDR3 is 13 residues. Germline trimming cut 7 bases from V and 3 bases from J; bases unmatched to any gene: 6.

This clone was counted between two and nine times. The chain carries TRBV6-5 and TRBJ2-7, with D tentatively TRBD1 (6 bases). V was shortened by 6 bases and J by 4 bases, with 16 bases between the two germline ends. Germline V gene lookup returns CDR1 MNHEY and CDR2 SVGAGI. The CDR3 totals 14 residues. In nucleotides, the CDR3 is TGTGCCAGCAGATACCAACCAGGGGTTTACGAGCAGTACTTC. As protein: CASRYQPGVYEQYF.

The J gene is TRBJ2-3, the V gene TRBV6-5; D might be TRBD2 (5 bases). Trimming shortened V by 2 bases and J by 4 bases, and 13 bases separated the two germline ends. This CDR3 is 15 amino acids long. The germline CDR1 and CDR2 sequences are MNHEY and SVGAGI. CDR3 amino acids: CASSYDRGMADTQYF. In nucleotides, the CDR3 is TGTGCCAGCAGTTACGATCGGGGTATGGCAGATACGCAGTATTTT.

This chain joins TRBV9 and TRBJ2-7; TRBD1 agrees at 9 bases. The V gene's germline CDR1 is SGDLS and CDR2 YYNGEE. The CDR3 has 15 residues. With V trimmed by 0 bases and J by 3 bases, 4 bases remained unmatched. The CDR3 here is CASSVEVDRGYEQYF. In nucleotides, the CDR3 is TGTGCCAGCAGCGTAGAGGTGGACAGGGGCTACGAGCAGTACTTC.